The rows below give T cell receptor beta chains drawn from one sample of a study of cytomegalovirus exposure and HLA in healthy donors. Using immunoSEQ multiplex PCR, the repertoire was profiled, and TCRdb retains in-frame clones only, with some absent. The sample carries approximately 220,000 clones, roughly 88% recorded once. The specimen sequenced was PBMCs. The receptors were sampled from a boy between 2 and 10 years old in good health and CMV-seronegative. The CDR3 runs from the conserved cysteine through the conserved F or W. A D gene is named only where the DNA matches it firmly. For some rows the clone size is stated as once, few or many, or as a class when expanded; others skip it.

d_call	v_call	clone_size	j_call	cdr3_aa	cdr3_nt
-	TRBV4-1	-	TRBJ2-5	CASSQPGLLQETQYF	TGCGCCAGCAGCCAACCGGGACTGCTCCAAGAGACCCAGTACTTC
TRBD2	TRBV29-1	-	TRBJ2-5	CSVEGLGGTSGRWPLNWDQYF	TGCAGCGTTGAAGGTCTCGGCGGGACTAGCGGGAGATGGCCCCTAAATTGGGACCAGTACTTC
-	TRBV29-1	-	TRBJ2-1	CSSYPATESNEQFF	TGCAGCTCCTATCCGGCAACAGAGTCGAATGAGCAGTTCTTC
-	TRBV4-2	few	TRBJ1-1	CASSQAGGGTEAFF	TGTGCCAGCAGCCAAGCTGGCGGGGGGACTGAAGCTTTCTTT
-	TRBV13	few	TRBJ1-1	CASSSPTANTEAFF	TGTGCCAGCAGCTCTCCTACAGCGAACACTGAAGCTTTCTTT
TRBD1	TRBV7-2	-	TRBJ1-1	CASSLGTGGGTEAFF	TGTGCCAGCAGCTTAGGGACAGGGGGTGGCACTGAAGCTTTCTTT
TRBD2	TRBV27	-	TRBJ2-7	CASSFLLAGGASYEQYF	TGTGCCAGCAGTTTTTTGTTAGCGGGGGGCGCCTCCTACGAGCAGTACTTC
-	TRBV7-9	-	TRBJ1-1	CASSLGPLSPNTEAFF	TGTGCCAGCAGCTTGGGGCCCCTTTCCCCGAACACTGAAGCTTTCTTT
-	TRBV6-5	-	TRBJ2-4	CASSSLQGSGNIQYF	TGTGCCAGCAGTTCCCTACAGGGATCGGGAAACATTCAGTACTTC
TRBD2	TRBV7-9	-	TRBJ2-7	CASGRGSAGEQYF	TGTGCCAGCGGGCGGGGGTCGGCGGGAGAGCAGTACTTC
-	TRBV10-3	once	TRBJ2-4	CAISESLSVPKNIQYF	TGTGCCATCAGTGAGAGCCTTAGCGTGCCCAAAAACATTCAGTACTTC
-	TRBV30	-	TRBJ1-1	CAWSFTGNTEAFF	TGTGCCTGGAGCTTCACAGGGAACACTGAAGCTTTCTTT
-	TRBV30	once	TRBJ2-1	CAWSATSNEQFF	TGTGCCTGGAGTGCGACTAGCAATGAGCAGTTCTTC
-	TRBV6-5	-	TRBJ2-5	CASRRGPEGTQYF	TGTGCCAGCAGAAGGGGCCCGGAGGGGACCCAGTACTTC
TRBD2	TRBV7-2	-	TRBJ2-7	CASRLAGNYEQYF	TGTGCCAGCAGACTAGCGGGAAACTACGAGCAGTACTTC
-	TRBV5-8	-	TRBJ2-5	CASSQRTGRAQYF	TGTGCCAGCAGCCAGAGGACAGGGAGGGCCCAGTACTTC
-	TRBV5-6	-	TRBJ2-7	CASSFRFQGCEQYF	TGTGCCAGCAGCTTCCGTTTCCAGGGTTGCGAGCAGTACTTC
-	TRBV6-6	-	TRBJ2-7	CASSYSTTSYEQYF	TGTGCCAGCAGTTACTCGACTACCTCCTACGAGCAGTACTTC